These 23 T cell receptor beta chains were sequenced from one sample in a study of graft-versus-host responses after intestinal transplantation. The assay was immunoSEQ multiplex PCR, and TCRdb's table has in-frame clones only and misses some. The table shows under 85,000 clones, with 80% to 95% occurring only once. These receptors have no known antigen. The sample consisted of unstimulated CD8+ T cells sorted from spleen or lymph node cells, taken before intestinal transplant. The receptors were sampled from a human donor who received an intestinal transplant.

The chain combines TRBV6-6 with TRBJ1-1, with TRBD1 identical over 7 bases. The CDR3 loop spans 15 amino acids. The germline CDR1 and CDR2 sequences are MNHNY and SVGAGI (reference sequence). V shed 5 bases and J 1 base; nucleotides not matched to a gene: 7. The CDR3 is CASSPQGVTNTEAFF. CDR3 in DNA: TGTGCCAGCAGTCCTCAGGGGGTTACGAACACTGAAGCTTTCTTT.

The gene calls are TRBV10-1 and TRBJ2-7; maybe TRBD1 (7 bases). This CDR3 has 13 residues. CDR1 and CDR2 from the germline V gene are WNHNN and SYGVQD (reference sequence). Between the trimmed V and J ends, which lost 6 bases and 5 bases, there was a span of 14 bases. CDR3 nucleotides: TGCGCCAGCAGCGCGGGACAGTTAGACGAGCAGTACTTC. Protein sequence: CASSAGQLDEQYF.

This clone was recorded once. The chain has TRBV2 and TRBJ2-3; D might be TRBD2 (5 bases). Germline CDR1 SNHLY, CDR2 FYNNEI. V was cut by 8 bases and J by 2 bases, with 20 bases left in between. The CDR3 covers 16 residues. The DNA for the CDR3 is TGTGCCAGCCCTAACTCGGGTCGCGGGCCCACAGATACGCAGTATTTT. It codes for CASPNSGRGPTDTQYF.

This rearrangement joins TRBV5-6 to TRBJ1-1, with D perhaps matching TRBD1 (5 bases). The CDR3 is made up of 13 amino acids. V was clipped by 0 bases and J by 8 bases, with 11 bases between them. Germline values: CDR1 SGHDT, CDR2 YYEEEE. This chain's CDR3 is CASSLGTGGEAFF. CDR3 bases: TGTGCCAGCAGCTTGGGGACGGGGGGAGAAGCTTTCTTT.

This sequence joins TRBV9 and TRBJ1-2, with a possible D match to TRBD1 (6 bases). The ends were cut back, 3 bases at V and 7 bases at J, with 7 bases in the middle. Germline assignment: CDR1 SGDLS and CDR2 YYNGEE. The CDR3 is 11 amino acids. In DNA, the CDR3 is TGTGCCAGCAGCGACAGGGCTGGCTACACCTTC. Protein product: CASSDRAGYTF.

This clone was seen once. The chain carries TRBV7-3 and TRBJ1-2; tentatively, D is TRBD1 (6 bases). Germline V CDR1 and CDR2: SGHTA, FQGTGA. This CDR3 region has 15 residues. V was trimmed by 5 bases and J by 6 bases, leaving 19 bases between them. CDR3 sequence (DNA): TGTGCCAGCAGCGCGACAGGAGAGGGAGATGATGGCTACACCTTC. Encoded protein: CASSATGEGDDGYTF.

The chain joins TRBV5-4 to TRBJ2-1; D is perhaps TRBD2 (6 bases). Germline CDR1 is SGHNT and CDR2 is YYREEE (reference sequence). The CDR3 has 17 residues. Trimming cost V 3 bases and J 8 bases, with 24 bases left between them. The CDR3 loop reads CASSSPFGGIGYDEQFF. For the CDR3, the DNA is TGTGCCAGCAGCTCCCCATTCGGAGGGATTGGGTACGATGAGCAGTTCTTC.

The genes are TRBV5-4 and TRBJ1-1, with 8 bases matching TRBD1. The CDR3 extends over 15 amino acids. CDR1 and CDR2 (germline): SGHNT, YYREEE (reference sequence). V dropped 4 bases and J dropped 3; count of bases not matched to a gene: 8. CDR3 nucleotide sequence: TGTGCCAGCAGCGGGGGACAGGTCTTAGACACTGAAGCTTTCTTT. Translating gives CASSGGQVLDTEAFF. The full variable domain, completed using reference TRBV5-4 and TRBJ1-1, is ETGVTQSPTHLIKTRGQQVTLRCSSQSGHNTVSWYQQALGQGPQFIFQYYREEENGRGNFPPRFSGLQFPNYSSELNVNALELDDSALYLCASSGGQVLDTEAFFGQGTRLTVV.

The genes are TRBV5-1 and TRBJ2-7, with 8 bases matching TRBD2. CDR3 size: 14 residues. The V and J ends lost 4 bases and 5 bases, in that order; junction bases with no gene match: 8. Germline V CDR1 and CDR2: SGHRS, YFSETQ. CDR3 nucleotides: TGCGCCAGCAGCCCGGGACTAGTGGATAACGAGCAGTACTTC. It translates to CASSPGLVDNEQYF.

The sample holds a few counts of this clone. The chain has TRBV5-6 and TRBJ1-1; D remains unclear. Trimming cost V 0 bases and J 8 bases, with 8 bases left between them. Germline V lookup: CDR1 SGHDT, CDR2 YYEEEE. CDR3 length: 12 amino acids. The CDR3 DNA sequence: TGTGCCAGCAGCTTGGGGAGAGGGGAAGCTTTCTTT. Its protein product is CASSLGRGEAFF.

This chain connects TRBV7-9 to TRBJ2-1, with a weak D call TRBD2 (5 bases). Germline V gene data show CDR1 as SEHNR and CDR2 as FQNEAQ (reference sequence). The CDR3 contains 16 residues. V dropped 5 bases and J dropped 0 bases, with 14 bases sitting between them. The CDR3 coding sequence is TGTGCCAGCAGCGACGCGGGCGTTAGCTCCTACAATGAGCAGTTCTTC. It translates to CASSDAGVSSYNEQFF.

The genes are TRBV4-2 and TRBJ1-5; D is perhaps TRBD1 (5 bases). Per the germline V gene, CDR1 is LGHNA and CDR2 is YNFKEQ. CDR3 size: 15 residues. Deletions cut 0 bases from V and 1 base from J, with 7 bases between. CDR3: CASSQDGGSNQPQHF. The CDR3 DNA reads as TGTGCCAGCAGCCAAGATGGGGGGAGCAATCAGCCCCAGCATTTT.

CDR3 protein: CASSPGTGGGGYTF. In DNA form, the CDR3 reads TGTGCCAGCAGCCCCGGGACAGGGGGCGGTGGCTACACCTTC. J is TRBJ1-2 and V is TRBV9; 12 bases line up with TRBD1. Losses at the gene ends were 4 bases for V and 7 bases for J; bases not matched to a gene: 5. CDR3 length: 14 residues. Germline V gene data show CDR1 as SGDLS and CDR2 as YYNGEE.

The chain recombines TRBV10-3 with TRBJ1-2; the D gene is possibly TRBD1 (6 bases). This CDR3 comprises 12 residues. The V gene lost 10 bases and the J gene lost 4 bases, with 13 bases spanning the gap. Germline CDR1 is ENHRY and CDR2 is SYGVKD. DNA of the CDR3: TGTGCCACGCTGGACAGCCTCTATGGCTACACCTTC. Protein: CATLDSLYGYTF.

The chain links TRBV6-1 to TRBJ1-6; TRBD1 agrees at 12 bases. The germline V gene encodes CDR1 MNHNS and CDR2 SASEGT. CDR3 length: 15 residues. The trim removed 1 base at V and 11 bases at J, leaving 3 bases unmatched. This CDR3 reads CASSEGDRGRPPLHF. DNA of the CDR3: TGTGCCAGCAGTGAAGGGGACAGGGGGCGTCCACCCCTCCACTTT.

The table lists this clone with a count of one. The gene calls are TRBV5-4 and TRBJ2-1, with D possibly matching TRBD1 (5 bases). CDR3 length equals 15 residues. V lost 2 bases to trimming and J lost 4 bases, with 13 bases between them. Germline lookup yields CDR1 SGHNT and CDR2 YYREEE (reference sequence). CDR3 residues: CASSLGRDVYNEQFF. The CDR3, as DNA: TGTGCCAGCAGCTTAGGCAGGGATGTATACAATGAGCAGTTCTTC.

The genes are TRBV5-1 and TRBJ2-1, with TRBD2 matching 11 bases. J was trimmed by 8 bases and V by 0 bases; bases with no gene match: 4. This CDR3 is 15 amino acids long. The V gene's germline CDR1 is SGHRS and CDR2 YFSETQ. The CDR3 DNA reads TGCGCCAGCAGCTTGGTTAGCGGGGGGGCACATGAGCAGTTCTTC. This codes for CASSLVSGGAHEQFF. Complete variable domain (other parts from reference TRBV5-1 and TRBJ2-1): KAGVTQTPRYLIKTRGQQVTLSCSPISGHRSVSWYQQTPGQGLQFLFEYFSETQRNKGNFPGRFSGRQFSNSRSEMNVSTLELGDSALYLCASSLVSGGAHEQFFGPGTRLTVL.

The V call is TRBV2, the J call TRBJ2-7; D may be TRBD2 (5 bases). Between the trimmed V and J ends, which lost 7 bases and 0 bases, there was a span of 19 bases. In germline, CDR1 is SNHLY, CDR2 FYNNEI. This CDR3 spans 16 amino acids. This CDR3 is CASIGSHRGNSYEQYF. The CDR3 DNA reads TGTGCCAGCATTGGCTCCCACCGGGGAAACTCCTACGAGCAGTACTTC. Full variable domain (rest looked up from reference TRBV2 and TRBJ2-7): EPEVTQTPSHQVTQMGQEVILRCVPISNHLYFYWYRQILGQKVEFLVSFYNNEISEKSEIFDDQFSVERPDGSNFTLKIRSTKLEDSAMYFCASIGSHRGNSYEQYFGPGTRLTVT.

The V gene is TRBV28, the J gene TRBJ1-2, with D possibly matching TRBD1 (6 bases). Trimming shortened V by 6 bases and J by 8 bases, and 22 bases separated the two germline ends. CDR1 MDHEN and CDR2 SYDVKM come from the germline V gene. This CDR3 comprises 15 residues. CDR3 coding DNA: TGTGCCAGCAGCTCAGGGCCCGGGGGGCTGGGAGGCTACACCTTC. Translating gives CASSSGPGGLGGYTF.

This clone has just one count. CDR3 DNA sequence: TGCGCCAGCAGCGGGGGGTATGAGCAGTTCTTC. This sequence encodes CASSGGYEQFF. The rearrangement uses TRBV5-1 and TRBJ2-1; possibly TRBD2 for D (6 bases). This CDR3 is 11 amino acids long. CDR1 and CDR2 from the germline V gene are SGHRS and YFSETQ. V lost 4 bases and J lost 8, with 7 bases in between.

V gene TRBV7-9 combines with J gene TRBJ1-1, with D perhaps matching TRBD1 (6 bases). Trimming removed 1 base from V and 6 bases from J, with 15 bases in between. Germline CDR1 reads SEHNR; CDR2 reads FQNEAQ (reference sequence). The CDR3 length is 15 residues. CDR3 in DNA: TGTGCCAGCAGCTTAGAGGGGGGGCGTTTCGCTGAAGCTTTCTTT. Residues: CASSLEGGRFAEAFF.

This clone appeared a single time. This chain uses TRBV29-1 with TRBJ1-2, with 9 positions matching TRBD1. This CDR3 contains 19 residues. From germline, CDR1 is SQVTM and CDR2 ANQGSEA. J lost 8 bases, V lost 0 bases, and 22 bases had no gene match. The CDR3 region has the DNA TGCAGCGTTGAAGATGCGGGGGCGACCGGAGGGACAGGGTTAGGGGGCTACACCTTC. The encoded protein is CSVEDAGATGGTGLGGYTF. Based on the CDR3 plus reference TRBV29-1 and TRBJ1-2, the full variable domain is SAVISQKPSRDICQRGTSLTIQCQVDSQVTMMFWYRQQPGQSLTLIATANQGSEATYESGFVIDKFPISRPNLTFSTLTVSNMSPEDSSIYLCSVEDAGATGGTGLGGYTFGSGTRLTVV.

This sequence joins TRBV4-1 and TRBJ2-7; 8 bases fit TRBD1. CDR1 is MGHRA, CDR2 YSYEKL, per germline. CDR3 length: 12 amino acids. The V gene end was trimmed by 6 bases and the J gene end by 5 bases; junction bases not matched to a gene: 3. The CDR3 nucleotides read TGCGCCAGCAGAGACAGGGGCAACGAGCAGTACTTC. Translating it yields CASRDRGNEQYF.